Sequencing of this T cell receptor beta chain was carried out in a study of T cell responses to AZD1222 COVID-19 vaccine. Study as a whole: Pooling covered second doses at about 4 or about 12 weeks.

Study-wide results and limits: Repertoires in all cases were sampled only once the peak T cell response had passed.

The trim removed 3 bases at V and 7 bases at J, leaving 12 bases unmatched. Per the germline V gene, CDR1 is SGHAT and CDR2 is FQNNGV. The CDR3 extends over 16 amino acids. The table came from immunoSEQ multiplex PCR; TCRdb's copy has only in-frame clones and leaves some out. The sample holds 72,000 or so clones, around 85% seen once. About this clone: The antigen remains undetermined.

The TCR comes from an adult in good health. The chain joins TRBV11-2 to TRBJ2-5; 9 bases align to TRBD2. The sequencing here drew on peripheral blood, taken on day 0 of AZD1222 vaccination. This CDR3 reads CASSFEPGLAPGTQYF. The CDR3 bases are TGTGCCAGCAGCTTCGAACCCGGACTAGCGCCGGGGACCCAGTACTTC.